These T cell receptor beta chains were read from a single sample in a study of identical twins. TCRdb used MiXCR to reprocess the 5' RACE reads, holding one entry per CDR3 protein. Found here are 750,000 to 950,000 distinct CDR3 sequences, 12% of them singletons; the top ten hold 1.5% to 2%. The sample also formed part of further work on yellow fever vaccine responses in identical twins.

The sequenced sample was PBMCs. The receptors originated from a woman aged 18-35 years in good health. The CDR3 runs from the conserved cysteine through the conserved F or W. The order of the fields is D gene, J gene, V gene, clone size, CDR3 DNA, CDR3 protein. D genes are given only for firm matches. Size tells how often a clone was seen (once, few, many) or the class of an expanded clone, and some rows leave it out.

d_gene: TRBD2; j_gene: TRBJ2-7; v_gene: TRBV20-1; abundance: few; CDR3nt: TGCAGTGCTGGGGGATTAGCGGGAGCGGGGGGGGAGCAGTACTTC; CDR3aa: CSAGGLAGAGGEQYF
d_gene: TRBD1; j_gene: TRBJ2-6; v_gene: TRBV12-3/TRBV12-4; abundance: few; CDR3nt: TGTGCCAGCAGGGCTCGGACAGGCCGTCCTGGGGCCAACGTCCTGACTTTC; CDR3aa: CASRARTGRPGANVLTF
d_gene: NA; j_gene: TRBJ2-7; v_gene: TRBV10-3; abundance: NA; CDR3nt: TGTGCCATCATGGCGGGACCCAGCTCCTACGAGCAGTACTTC; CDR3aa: CAIMAGPSSYEQYF
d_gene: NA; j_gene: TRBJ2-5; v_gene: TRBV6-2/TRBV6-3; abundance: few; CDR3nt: TGTGCCAGCAGTTACGAAGGGTTACAAGAGACCCAGTACTTC; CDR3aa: CASSYEGLQETQYF
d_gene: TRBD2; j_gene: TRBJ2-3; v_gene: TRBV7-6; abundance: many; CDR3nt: TGTGCCAGCAGCCGTACAAGGCGGACTAGCGGGAGGCCTACTAGCACAGATACGCAGTATTTT; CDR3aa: CASSRTRRTSGRPTSTDTQYF
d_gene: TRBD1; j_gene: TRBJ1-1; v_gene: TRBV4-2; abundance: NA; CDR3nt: TGTGCCAGCAGCCAAGTCTTCCAATCGGACAGGAGGAACACTGAAGCTTTCTTT; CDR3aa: CASSQVFQSDRRNTEAFF
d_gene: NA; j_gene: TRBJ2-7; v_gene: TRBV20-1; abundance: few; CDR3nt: TGCAGTGCTCAACCTTGGTCGGGGGTCTCCTACGAGCAGTACTTC; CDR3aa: CSAQPWSGVSYEQYF
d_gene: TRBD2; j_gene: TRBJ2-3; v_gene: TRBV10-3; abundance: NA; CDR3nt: TGTGCCATCAGGGAGCGGGGGGACACAGATACGCAGTATTTT; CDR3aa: CAIRERGDTDTQYF
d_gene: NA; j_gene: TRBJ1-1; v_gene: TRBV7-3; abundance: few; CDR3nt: TGTGCCAGCAGCCCAGGGCTGCAGGCTGAAGCTTTCTTT; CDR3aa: CASSPGLQAEAFF
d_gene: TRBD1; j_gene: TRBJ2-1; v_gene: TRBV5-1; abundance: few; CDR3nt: TGCGCCAGCAGCTTGGCGGGACAGGGCAATGAGCAGTTCTTC; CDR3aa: CASSLAGQGNEQFF
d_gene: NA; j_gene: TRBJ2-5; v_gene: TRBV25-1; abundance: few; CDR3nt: TGTGCCAGCGGTGTCGTTTGGGAGACCCAGTACTTC; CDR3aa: CASGVVWETQYF
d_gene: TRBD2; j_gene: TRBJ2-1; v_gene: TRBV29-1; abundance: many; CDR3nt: TGCAGCGTCGTCCCTAGCGGGAGGAACAATGAGCAGTTCTTC; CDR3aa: CSVVPSGRNNEQFF
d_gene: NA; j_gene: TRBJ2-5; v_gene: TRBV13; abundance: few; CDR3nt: TGTGCCAGCAGCAGGTCCGGGACCCAGTACTTC; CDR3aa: CASSRSGTQYF
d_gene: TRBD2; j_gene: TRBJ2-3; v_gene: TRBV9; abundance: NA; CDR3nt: TGTGCCAGCAGCCCTCGGACTAGCGGGAGTGATACGCAGTATTTT; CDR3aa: CASSPRTSGSDTQYF
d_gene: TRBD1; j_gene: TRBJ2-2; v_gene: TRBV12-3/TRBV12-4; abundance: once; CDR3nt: TGTGCCAGCAGTTTATTGACAGGGCGCACCGGGGAGCTGTTTTTT; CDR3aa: CASSLLTGRTGELFF
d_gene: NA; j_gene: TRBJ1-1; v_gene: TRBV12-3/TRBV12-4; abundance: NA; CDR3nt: TGTGCCAGCAGTTTGGGGGGGAGAGGAGCTGAAGCTTTCTTT; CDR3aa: CASSLGGRGAEAFF
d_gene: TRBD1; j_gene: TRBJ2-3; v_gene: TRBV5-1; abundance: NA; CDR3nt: TGCGCCAGCAGCCAAGGGGGCGTTCCTACAGATACGCAGTATTTT; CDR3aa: CASSQGGVPTDTQYF
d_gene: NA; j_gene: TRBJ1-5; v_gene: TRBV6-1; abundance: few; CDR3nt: TGTGCCAGCCTGACAGGTTATAGCAATCAGCCCCAGCATTTT; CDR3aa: CASLTGYSNQPQHF
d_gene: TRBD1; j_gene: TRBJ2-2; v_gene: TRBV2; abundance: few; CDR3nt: TGTGCCAGCAGTGAAAGGTTTCGGTTATTACGGGACAGGGGTACCGGGGAGCTGTTTTTT; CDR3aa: CASSERFRLLRDRGTGELFF
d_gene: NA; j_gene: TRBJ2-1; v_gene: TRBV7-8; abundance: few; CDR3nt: TGTGCCAGCAGACCATGGGGTACGGACAATGAGCAGTTCTTC; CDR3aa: CASRPWGTDNEQFF
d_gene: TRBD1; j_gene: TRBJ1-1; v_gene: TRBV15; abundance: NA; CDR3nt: TGTGCCACTGGGCCGGGACAGGGGTTTTTGGACACTGAAGCTTTCTTT; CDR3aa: CATGPGQGFLDTEAFF
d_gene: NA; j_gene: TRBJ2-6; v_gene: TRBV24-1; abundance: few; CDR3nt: TGTGCCACCAGTCCGCAGGGGCCAACGGGGGCCAACGTCCTGACTTTC; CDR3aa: CATSPQGPTGANVLTF
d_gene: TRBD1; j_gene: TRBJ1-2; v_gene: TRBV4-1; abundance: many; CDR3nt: TGCGCCAGCAGCCAAGAGGACAGGGGGTACTATGGCTACACCTTC; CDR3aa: CASSQEDRGYYGYTF
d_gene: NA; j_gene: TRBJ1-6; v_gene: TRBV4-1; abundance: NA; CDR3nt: TGCGCCAGCAGCCAAATCGGGGGCCCCCTCCACTTT; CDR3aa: CASSQIGGPLHF
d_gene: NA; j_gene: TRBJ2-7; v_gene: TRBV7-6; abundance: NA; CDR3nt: TGTGCCAGCAGCTTTGGACACCTAAGCTCCTACGAGCAGTACTTC; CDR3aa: CASSFGHLSSYEQYF
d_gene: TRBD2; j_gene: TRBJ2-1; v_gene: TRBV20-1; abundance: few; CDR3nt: TGCAGTGCCCAAAGTTCGGGGGGTTGGTACAATGAGCAGTTCTTC; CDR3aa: CSAQSSGGWYNEQFF
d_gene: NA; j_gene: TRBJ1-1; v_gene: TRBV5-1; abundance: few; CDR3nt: TGCGCCAGCAGCACGAGAGTGAACACTGAAGCTTTCTTT; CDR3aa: CASSTRVNTEAFF
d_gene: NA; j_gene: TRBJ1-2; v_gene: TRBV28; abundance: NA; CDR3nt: TGTGCCAGCACCATACAGGGAATCTATGGCTACACCTTC; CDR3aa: CASTIQGIYGYTF
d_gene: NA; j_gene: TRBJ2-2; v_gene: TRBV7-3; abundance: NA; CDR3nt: TGTGCCAGCAGCTCTATAGGGGCCGGGGAGCTGTTTTTT; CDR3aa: CASSSIGAGELFF
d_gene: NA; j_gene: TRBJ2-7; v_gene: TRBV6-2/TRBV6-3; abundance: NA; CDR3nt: TGTGCCACCCTCAGGAGGGGGAGCCACGAGCAGTACTTC; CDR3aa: CATLRRGSHEQYF
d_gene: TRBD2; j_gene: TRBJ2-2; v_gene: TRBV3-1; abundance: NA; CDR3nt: TGTGCCAGCAGCCAAGCGGGAGGGAAGAACACCGGGGAGCTGTTTTTT; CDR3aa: CASSQAGGKNTGELFF
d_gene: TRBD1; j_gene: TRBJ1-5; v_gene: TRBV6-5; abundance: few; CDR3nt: TGTGCCAGCAGTTACTTCATAGGCGGGACAGATAATCAGCCCCAGCATTTT; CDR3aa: CASSYFIGGTDNQPQHF
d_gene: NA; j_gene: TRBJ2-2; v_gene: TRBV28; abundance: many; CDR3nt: TGTGCCAGCAGTTTGCAGGGGCCAACCACCGGGGAGCTGTTTTTT; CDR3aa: CASSLQGPTTGELFF
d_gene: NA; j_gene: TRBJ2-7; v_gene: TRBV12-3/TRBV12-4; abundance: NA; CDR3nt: TGTGCCAGCAGTTTATCGCACAGCTCCTACGAGCAGTACTTC; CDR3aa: CASSLSHSSYEQYF
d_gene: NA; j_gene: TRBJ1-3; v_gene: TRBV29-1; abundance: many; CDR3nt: TGCAGCGTCGATGAGAGCCTCTCTGGAAACACCATATATTTT; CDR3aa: CSVDESLSGNTIYF
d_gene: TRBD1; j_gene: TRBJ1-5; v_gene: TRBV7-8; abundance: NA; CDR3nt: TGTGCCAGCAGCACACAGGGGTTTGGTAGCAATCAGCCCCAGCATTTT; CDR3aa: CASSTQGFGSNQPQHF
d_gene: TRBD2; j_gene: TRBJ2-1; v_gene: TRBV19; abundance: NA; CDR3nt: TGTGCCAGTAGTATCCTGTCGACTAGCCAGGATGAGCAGTTCTTC; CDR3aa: CASSILSTSQDEQFF
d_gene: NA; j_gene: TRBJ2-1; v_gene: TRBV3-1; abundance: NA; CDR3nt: TGTGCCAGCAGCCAGCAATCCTCCCCCTCGCGCGTCTCCTACAATGAGCAGTTCTTC; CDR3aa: CASSQQSSPSRVSYNEQFF
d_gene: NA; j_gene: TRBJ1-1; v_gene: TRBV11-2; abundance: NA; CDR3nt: TGTGCCAGCAGCTTAGGAGGGCCTCGACGCACTGAAGCTTTCTTT; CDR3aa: CASSLGGPRRTEAFF
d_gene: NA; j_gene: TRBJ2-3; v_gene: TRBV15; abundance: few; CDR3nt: TGTGCCACCGAGGGGGAGGAAGATACGCAGTATTTT; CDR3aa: CATEGEEDTQYF
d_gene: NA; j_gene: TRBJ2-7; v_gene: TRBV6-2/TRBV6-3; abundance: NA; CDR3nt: TGTGCCAGCAGCCCACCGAGGGCCTTGCAACTTACAACACGCCCCTACGAGCAGTACTTC; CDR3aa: CASSPPRALQLTTRPYEQYF
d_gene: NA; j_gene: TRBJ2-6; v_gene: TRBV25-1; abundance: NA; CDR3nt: TGTGCCAGCAGTGGGAGTGACAAAGGTCGGGGGACTGGGGCCAACGTCCTGACTTTC; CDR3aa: CASSGSDKGRGTGANVLTF
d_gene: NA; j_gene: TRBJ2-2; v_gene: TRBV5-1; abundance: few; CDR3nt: TGCGCCAGCAGCTTGCGGACAACCTCGAACACCGGGGAGCTGTTTTTT; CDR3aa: CASSLRTTSNTGELFF
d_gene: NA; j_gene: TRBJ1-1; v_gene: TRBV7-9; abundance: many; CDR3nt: TGTGCCAGCAGGGGCGGGCAGACAGCTAACACTGAAGCTTTCTTT; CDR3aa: CASRGGQTANTEAFF
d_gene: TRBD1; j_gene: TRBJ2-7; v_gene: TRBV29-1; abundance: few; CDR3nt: TGCAGCGTTGTAGGGGTGGGACAGGACCTCTACGAGCAGTACTTC; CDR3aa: CSVVGVGQDLYEQYF
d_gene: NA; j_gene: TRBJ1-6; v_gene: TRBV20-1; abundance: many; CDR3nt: TGCAGTGTCAAGGACAGAGACCATTCACCCCTCCACTTT; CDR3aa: CSVKDRDHSPLHF
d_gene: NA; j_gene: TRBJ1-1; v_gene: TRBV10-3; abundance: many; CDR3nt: TGTGCCATCAGTGAGTCGAAGATAGCTGCTGAAGCTTTCTTT; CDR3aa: CAISESKIAAEAFF
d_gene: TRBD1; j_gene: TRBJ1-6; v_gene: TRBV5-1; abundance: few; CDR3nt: TGCGCCAGCAGCAAATGGACAGGGGCAACCTCCTATAATTCACCCCTCCACTTT; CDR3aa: CASSKWTGATSYNSPLHF
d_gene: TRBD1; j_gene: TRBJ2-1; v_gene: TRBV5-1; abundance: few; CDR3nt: TGCGCCAGCAGCTTGGAGGGCGACAGGGGATATGGCAATGAGCAGTTCTTC; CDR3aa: CASSLEGDRGYGNEQFF
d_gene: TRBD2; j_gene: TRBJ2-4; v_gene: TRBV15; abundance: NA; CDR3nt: TGTGCCACCAGCCCCTGGGGAGGGAGCGCCAAAGGAGAAAACATTCAGTACTTC; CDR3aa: CATSPWGGSAKGENIQYF
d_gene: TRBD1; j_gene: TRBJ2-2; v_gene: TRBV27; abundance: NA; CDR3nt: TGTGCCAGCAGTTATTCGAGGACAGGGTTGATCGCCGGGGAGCTGTTTTTT; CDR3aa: CASSYSRTGLIAGELFF
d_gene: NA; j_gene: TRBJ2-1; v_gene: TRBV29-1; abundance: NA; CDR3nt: TGCAGCGTCGATCGTACGGGGTGGAGCAATGAGCAGTTCTTC; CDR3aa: CSVDRTGWSNEQFF
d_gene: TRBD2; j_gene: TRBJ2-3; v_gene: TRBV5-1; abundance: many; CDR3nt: TGCGCCAGCAGCTCCGGGGACCGCGGGGGTACAGATACGCAGTATTTT; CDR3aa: CASSSGDRGGTDTQYF
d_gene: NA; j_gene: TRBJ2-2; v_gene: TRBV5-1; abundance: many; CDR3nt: TGCGCCAGCAGCTTGGGATCGGGGGAAATGACCGGGGAGCTGTTTTTT; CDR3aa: CASSLGSGEMTGELFF
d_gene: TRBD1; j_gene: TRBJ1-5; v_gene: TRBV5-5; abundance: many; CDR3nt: TGTGCCAGCAGCCTTCTGGGGCAGGGGGGCAATCAGCCCCAGCATTTT; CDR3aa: CASSLLGQGGNQPQHF
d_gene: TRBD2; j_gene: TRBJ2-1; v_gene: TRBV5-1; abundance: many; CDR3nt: TGCGCCAGCAGGCCAGGGACTAGCTTGGCCTACAATGAGCAGTTCTTC; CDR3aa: CASRPGTSLAYNEQFF
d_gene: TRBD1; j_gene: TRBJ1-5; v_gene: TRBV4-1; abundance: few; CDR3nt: TGCGCCAGCAGCCAAGATGCCAGGGGGGTAGGCAATCAGCCCCAGCATTTT; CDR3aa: CASSQDARGVGNQPQHF
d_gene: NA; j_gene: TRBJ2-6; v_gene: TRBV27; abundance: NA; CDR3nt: TGTGCCAGCAGTTTATTTGCAGGAACAAGCTCTGGGGCCAACGTCCTGACTTTC; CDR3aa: CASSLFAGTSSGANVLTF
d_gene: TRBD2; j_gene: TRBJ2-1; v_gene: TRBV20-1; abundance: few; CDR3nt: TGCAGTGCTAGAGATTGGGGACTAGCGGGAGCGCAGTTCTTC; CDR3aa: CSARDWGLAGAQFF
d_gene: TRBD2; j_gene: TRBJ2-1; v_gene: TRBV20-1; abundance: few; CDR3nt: TGCAGTGCCCCTCCGGGACTAGTATCCTACAATGAGCAGTTCTTC; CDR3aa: CSAPPGLVSYNEQFF